These 4 T cell receptor beta chains came from one sample sequenced in a study of beta chain features in type 1 diabetes. Investigators reverse transcribed all isolated RNA, so they sequenced expressed TCRB transcripts. Some clones are missing from TCRdb's copy, which holds only in-frame ones; the method was immunoSEQ multiplex PCR. The sample has around 310,000 clones, approximately 10% seen once; the top ten hold over 0.015%. The sequencing sample was made of naive CD4+ T cells from blood. These receptors all stem from a woman in her twenties or thirties in good health.

V and J are TRBV6-5 and TRBJ2-5, with D perhaps matching TRBD2 (7 bases). This CDR3 contains 16 residues. V lost 2 bases, J lost 1 base, and 14 bases lay in between. Germline values: CDR1 MNHEY, CDR2 SVGAGI. Written as DNA, the CDR3 is TGTGCCAGCAGTTACCCACCCGGGGGGCCCCAAGAGACCCAGTACTTC. Translated: CASSYPPGGPQETQYF.

This clone was observed a handful of times. V gene TRBV6-6 combines with J gene TRBJ2-2; D gene ambiguous. The germline CDR1 and CDR2 sequences are MNHNY and SVGAGI (reference sequence). V was cut by 6 bases and J by 4 bases, with 3 bases left in between. The CDR3 is 11 amino acids. The DNA for the CDR3 is TGTGCCAGCAGCGGCACCGGGGAGCTGTTTTTT. It encodes CASSGTGELFF.

In this sample, this clone turned up a few times. J is TRBJ2-3 and V is TRBV28; TRBD2 aligns across 8 bases. The CDR3 is 15 amino acids. V dropped 3 bases and J dropped 5; count of bases not matched to a gene: 7. The germline V gene has CDR1 MDHEN and CDR2 SYDVKM. The CDR3 DNA follows: TGTGCCAGCAGTTTCCCAGCGGGAGTGAAAGATACGCAGTATTTT. Translation gives CASSFPAGVKDTQYF.

This clone was seen a handful of times. For the CDR3, the DNA is TGTGCCAGTAGAGACCGGACAGGGGTCGAGCAGTACTTC. Protein sequence: CASRDRTGVEQYF. The genes are TRBV19 and TRBJ2-7; 9 bases map to TRBD1. V shed 6 bases and J 6 bases; nucleotides not matched to a gene: 6. Germline assignment: CDR1 LNHDA and CDR2 SQIVND (reference sequence). This CDR3 is built from 13 residues.